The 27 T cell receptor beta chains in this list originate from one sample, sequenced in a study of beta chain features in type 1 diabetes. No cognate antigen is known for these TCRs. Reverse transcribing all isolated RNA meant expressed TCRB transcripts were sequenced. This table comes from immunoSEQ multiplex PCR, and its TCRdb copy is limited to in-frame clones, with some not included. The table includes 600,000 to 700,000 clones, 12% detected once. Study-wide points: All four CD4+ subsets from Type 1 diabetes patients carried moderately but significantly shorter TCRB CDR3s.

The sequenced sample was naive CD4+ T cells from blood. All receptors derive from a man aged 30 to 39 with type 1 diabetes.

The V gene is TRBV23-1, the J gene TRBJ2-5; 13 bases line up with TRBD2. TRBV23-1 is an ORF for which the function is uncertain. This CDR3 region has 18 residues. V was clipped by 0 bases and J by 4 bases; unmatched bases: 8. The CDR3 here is CASSQSGLAGVNRETQYF. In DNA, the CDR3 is TGCGCCAGCAGTCAATCCGGACTAGCGGGGGTTAACCGAGAGACCCAGTACTTC.

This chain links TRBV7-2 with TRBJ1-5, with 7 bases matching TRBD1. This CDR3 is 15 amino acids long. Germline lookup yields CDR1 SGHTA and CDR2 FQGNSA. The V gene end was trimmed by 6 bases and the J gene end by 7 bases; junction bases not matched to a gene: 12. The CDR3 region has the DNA TGTGCCAGCAGTTCCCAAGCAGGGGGTACACAGCCCCAGCATTTT. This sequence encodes CASSSQAGGTQPQHF.

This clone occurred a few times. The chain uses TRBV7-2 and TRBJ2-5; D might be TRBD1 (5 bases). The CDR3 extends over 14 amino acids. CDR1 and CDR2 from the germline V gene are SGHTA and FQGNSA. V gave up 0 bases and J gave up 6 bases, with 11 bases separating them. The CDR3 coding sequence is TGTGCCAGCAGCTTAGCTGGCCAGGGAAAGACCCAGTACTTC. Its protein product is CASSLAGQGKTQYF.

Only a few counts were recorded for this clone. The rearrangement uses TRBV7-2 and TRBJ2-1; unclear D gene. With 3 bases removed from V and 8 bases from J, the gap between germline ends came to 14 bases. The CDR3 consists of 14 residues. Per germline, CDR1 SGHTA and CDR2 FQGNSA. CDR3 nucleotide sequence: TGTGCCAGCAGCTTCTACCCATCTGGGGATGAGCAGTTCTTC. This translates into CASSFYPSGDEQFF.

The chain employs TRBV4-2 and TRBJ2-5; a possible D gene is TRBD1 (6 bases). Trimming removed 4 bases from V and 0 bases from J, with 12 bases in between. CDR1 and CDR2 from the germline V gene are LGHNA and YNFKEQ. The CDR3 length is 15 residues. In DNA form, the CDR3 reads TGTGCCAGCAGCCGCCGGACAGCTTACCAAGAGACCCAGTACTTC. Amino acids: CASSRRTAYQETQYF.

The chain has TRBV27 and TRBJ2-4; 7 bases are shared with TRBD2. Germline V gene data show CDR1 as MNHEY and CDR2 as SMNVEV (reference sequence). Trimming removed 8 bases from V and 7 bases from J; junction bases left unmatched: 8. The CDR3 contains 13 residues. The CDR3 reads CASRRQGGNIQYF. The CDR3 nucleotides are TGTGCCAGCCGCCGGCAGGGAGGGAACATTCAGTACTTC.

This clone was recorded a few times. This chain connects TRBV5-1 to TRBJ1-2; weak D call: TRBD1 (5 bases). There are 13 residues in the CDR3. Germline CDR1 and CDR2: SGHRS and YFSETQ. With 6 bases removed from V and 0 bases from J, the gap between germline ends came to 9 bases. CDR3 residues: CASTPDTNYGYTF. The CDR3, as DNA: TGCGCCAGCACTCCGGACACTAACTATGGCTACACCTTC.

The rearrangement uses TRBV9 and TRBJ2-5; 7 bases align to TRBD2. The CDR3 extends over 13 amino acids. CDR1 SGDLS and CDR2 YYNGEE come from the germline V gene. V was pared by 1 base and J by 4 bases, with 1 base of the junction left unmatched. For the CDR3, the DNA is TGTGCCAGCAGCGTAAGCGGGGTAGAGACCCAGTACTTC. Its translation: CASSVSGVETQYF.

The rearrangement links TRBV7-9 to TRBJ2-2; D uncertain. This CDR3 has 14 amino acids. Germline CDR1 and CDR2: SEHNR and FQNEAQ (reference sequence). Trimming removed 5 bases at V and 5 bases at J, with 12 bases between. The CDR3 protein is CASSPLPTTGELFF. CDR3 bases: TGTGCCAGCAGCCCACTTCCCACAACCGGGGAGCTGTTTTTT.

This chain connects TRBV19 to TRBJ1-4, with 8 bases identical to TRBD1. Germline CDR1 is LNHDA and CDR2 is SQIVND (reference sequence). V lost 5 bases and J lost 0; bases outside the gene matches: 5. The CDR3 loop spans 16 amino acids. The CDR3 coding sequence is TGTGCCAGTAGTCTAAGACAGGGGACAACTAATGAAAAACTGTTTTTT. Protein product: CASSLRQGTTNEKLFF. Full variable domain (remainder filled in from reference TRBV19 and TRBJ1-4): DGGITQSPKYLFRKEGQNVTLSCEQNLNHDAMYWYRQDPGQGLRLIYYSQIVNDFQKGDIAEGYSVSREKKESFPLTVTSAQKNPTAFYLCASSLRQGTTNEKLFFGSGTQLSVL.

The CDR3, as DNA: TGTGCCAGCAGCCCCCAGGACAGGGAGGACGGGGAGCTGTTTTTT. Its translation is CASSPQDREDGELFF. This sequence joins TRBV9 and TRBJ2-2, with 8 bases matching TRBD1. The CDR3 covers 15 residues. J gave up 7 bases and V 4 bases, and 9 bases lay outside the gene matches. Per germline, CDR1 SGDLS and CDR2 YYNGEE.

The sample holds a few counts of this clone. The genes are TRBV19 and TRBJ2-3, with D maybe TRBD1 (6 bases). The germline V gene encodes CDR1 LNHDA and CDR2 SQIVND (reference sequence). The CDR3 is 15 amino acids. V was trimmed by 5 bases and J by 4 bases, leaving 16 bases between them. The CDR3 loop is CASSPNGDNADTQYF. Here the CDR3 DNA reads TGTGCCAGTAGTCCAAACGGGGACAACGCAGATACGCAGTATTTT.

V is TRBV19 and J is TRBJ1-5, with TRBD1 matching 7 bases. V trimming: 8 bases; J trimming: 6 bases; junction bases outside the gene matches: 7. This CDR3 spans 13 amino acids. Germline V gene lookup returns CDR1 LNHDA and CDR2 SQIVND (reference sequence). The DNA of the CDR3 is TGTGCCAGTGGACACCCAGGGGGTCAGCCCCAGCATTTT. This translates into CASGHPGGQPQHF.

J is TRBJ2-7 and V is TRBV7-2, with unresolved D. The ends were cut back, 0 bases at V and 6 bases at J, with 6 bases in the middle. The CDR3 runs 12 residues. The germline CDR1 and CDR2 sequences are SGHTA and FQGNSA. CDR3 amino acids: CASSLAWGEQYF. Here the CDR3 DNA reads TGTGCCAGCAGCTTAGCATGGGGCGAGCAGTACTTC.

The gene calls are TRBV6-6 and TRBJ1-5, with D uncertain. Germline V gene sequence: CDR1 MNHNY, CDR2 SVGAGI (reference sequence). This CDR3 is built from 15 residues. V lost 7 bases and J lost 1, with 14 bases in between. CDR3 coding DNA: TGTGCCAGCACCGCCGATAGAGGAAGCAATCAGCCCCAGCATTTT. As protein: CASTADRGSNQPQHF.

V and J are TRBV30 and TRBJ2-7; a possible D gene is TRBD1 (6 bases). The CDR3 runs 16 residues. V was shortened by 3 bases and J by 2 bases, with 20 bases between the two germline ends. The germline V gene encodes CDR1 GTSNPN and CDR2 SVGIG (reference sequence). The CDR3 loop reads CAWRTPQGRLTYEQYF. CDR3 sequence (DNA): TGTGCCTGGAGAACCCCCCAGGGGCGACTCACCTACGAGCAGTACTTC.

The CDR3 is CASTPQEMNEKLFF. CDR3 DNA sequence: TGTGCCAGCACCCCGCAGGAGATGAATGAAAAACTGTTTTTT. The chain joins TRBV13 to TRBJ1-4; D call uncertain. CDR3 length: 14 amino acids. CDR1 is PRHDT and CDR2 is FYEKMQ in the germline V gene (reference sequence). V was trimmed by 7 bases and J by 5 bases, leaving 14 bases between them.

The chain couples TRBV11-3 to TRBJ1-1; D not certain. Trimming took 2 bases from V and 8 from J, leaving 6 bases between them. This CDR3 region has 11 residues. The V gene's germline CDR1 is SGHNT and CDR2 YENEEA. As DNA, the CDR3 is TGTGCCAGCAGCTTAAGCGGCGAAGCTTTCTTT. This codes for CASSLSGEAFF.

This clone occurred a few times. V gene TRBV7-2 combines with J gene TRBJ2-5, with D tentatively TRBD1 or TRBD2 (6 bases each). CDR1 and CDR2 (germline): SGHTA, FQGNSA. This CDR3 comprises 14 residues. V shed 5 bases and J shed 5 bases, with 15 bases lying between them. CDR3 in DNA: TGTGCCAGCAGCCGACTGGAAGGGGGGGAGACCCAGTACTTC. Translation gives CASSRLEGGETQYF. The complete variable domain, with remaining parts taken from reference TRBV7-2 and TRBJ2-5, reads GAGVSQSPSNKVTEKGKDVELRCDPISGHTALYWYRQSLGQGLEFLIYFQGNSAPDKSGLPSDRFSAERTGGSVSTLTIQRTQQEDSAVYLCASSRLEGGETQYFGPGTRLLVL.

CDR3 residues: CASSQTGISSYEQYF. The CDR3 DNA reads as TGTGCCAGCAGTCAGACAGGGATCAGCTCCTACGAGCAGTACTTC. The chain joins TRBV7-9 to TRBJ2-7, with 7 bases lining up with TRBD1. Looked up from germline, CDR1 is SEHNR and CDR2 is FQNEAQ (reference sequence). The ends lost 6 bases at V and 0 bases at J; junction bases unmatched: 8. The CDR3 is 15 residues long.

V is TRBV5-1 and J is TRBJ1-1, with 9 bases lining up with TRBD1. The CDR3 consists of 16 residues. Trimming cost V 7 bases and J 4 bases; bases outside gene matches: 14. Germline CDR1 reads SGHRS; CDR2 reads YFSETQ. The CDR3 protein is CASAVRTDRGTTEAFF. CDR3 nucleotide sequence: TGCGCCAGCGCCGTACGTACGGACAGGGGAACCACTGAAGCTTTCTTT.

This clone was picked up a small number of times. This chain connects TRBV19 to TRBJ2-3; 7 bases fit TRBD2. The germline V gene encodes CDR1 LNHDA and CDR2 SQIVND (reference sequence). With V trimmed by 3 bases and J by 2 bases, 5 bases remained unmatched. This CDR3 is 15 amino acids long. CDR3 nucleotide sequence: TGTGCCAGTAGTATGATCAGCGGGACCACAGATACGCAGTATTTT. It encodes CASSMISGTTDTQYF.

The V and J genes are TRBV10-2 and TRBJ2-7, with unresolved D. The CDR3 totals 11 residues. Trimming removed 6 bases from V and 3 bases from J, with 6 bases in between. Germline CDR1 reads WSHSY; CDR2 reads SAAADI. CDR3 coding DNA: TGCGCCAGCAGGACCGGCTACGAGCAGTACTTC. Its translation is CASRTGYEQYF.

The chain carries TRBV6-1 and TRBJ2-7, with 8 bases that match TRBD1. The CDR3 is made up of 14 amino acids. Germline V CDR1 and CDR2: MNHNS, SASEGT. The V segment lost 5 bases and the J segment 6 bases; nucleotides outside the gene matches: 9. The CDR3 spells CASSSRTGFGEQYF. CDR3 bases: TGTGCCAGCAGTTCCCGGACAGGGTTCGGCGAGCAGTACTTC.

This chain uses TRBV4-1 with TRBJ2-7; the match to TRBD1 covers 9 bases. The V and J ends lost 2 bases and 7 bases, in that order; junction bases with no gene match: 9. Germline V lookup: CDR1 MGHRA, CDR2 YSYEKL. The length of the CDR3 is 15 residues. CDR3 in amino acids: CASSQPGQGTHEQYF. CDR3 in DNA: TGCGCCAGCAGCCAACCGGGACAGGGAACTCATGAGCAGTACTTC.

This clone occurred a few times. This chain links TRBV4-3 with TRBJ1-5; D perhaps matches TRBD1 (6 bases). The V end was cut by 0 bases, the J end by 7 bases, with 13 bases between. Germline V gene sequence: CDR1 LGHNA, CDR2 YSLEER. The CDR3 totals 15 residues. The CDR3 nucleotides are TGCGCCAGCAGCCAAGATTATCAGGGGAGGCAGCCCCAGCATTTT. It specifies CASSQDYQGRQPQHF.

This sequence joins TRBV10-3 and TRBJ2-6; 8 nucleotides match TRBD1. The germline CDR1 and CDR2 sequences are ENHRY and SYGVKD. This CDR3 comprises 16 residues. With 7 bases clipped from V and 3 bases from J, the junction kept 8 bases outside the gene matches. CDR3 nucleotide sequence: TGTGCCATCACCCAGGGGGCGCTTTTTGGGGCCAACGTCCTGACTTTC. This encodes CAITQGALFGANVLTF.